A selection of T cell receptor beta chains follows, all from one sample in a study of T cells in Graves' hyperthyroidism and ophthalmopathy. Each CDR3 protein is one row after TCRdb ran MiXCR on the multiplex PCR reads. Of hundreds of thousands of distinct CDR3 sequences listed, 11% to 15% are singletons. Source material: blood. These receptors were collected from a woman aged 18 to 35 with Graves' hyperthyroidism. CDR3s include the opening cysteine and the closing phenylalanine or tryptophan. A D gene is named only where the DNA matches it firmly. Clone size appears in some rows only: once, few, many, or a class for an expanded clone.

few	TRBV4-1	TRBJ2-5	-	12	CASSGSRGAQYF	TGCGCCAGCAGCGGTAGCCGAGGGGCCCAGTACTTC
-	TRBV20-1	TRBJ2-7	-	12	CSALIDSYEQYF	TGCAGTGCTCTTATCGACTCCTACGAGCAGTACTTC
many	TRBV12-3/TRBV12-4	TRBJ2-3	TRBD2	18	CASSPLILGGPTTDTQYF	TGTGCCAGCAGTCCGTTGATTCTGGGAGGGCCAACTACAGATACGCAGTATTTT
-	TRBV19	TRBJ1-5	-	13	CACRPVSDQPQHF	TGTGCCTGCCGCCCCGTAAGCGATCAGCCCCAGCATTTT
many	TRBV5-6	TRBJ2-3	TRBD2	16	CASSLGAGDYTDTQYF	TGTGCCAGCAGCTTGGGTGCGGGAGACTACACAGATACGCAGTATTTT
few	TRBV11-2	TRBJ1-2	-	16	CASSGNPVRINYGYTF	TGTGCCAGCAGCGGAAATCCAGTACGGATTAACTATGGCTACACCTTC
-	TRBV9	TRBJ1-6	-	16	CASSVAEGVYNSPLHF	TGTGCCAGCAGCGTAGCGGAGGGGGTCTATAATTCACCCCTCCACTTT
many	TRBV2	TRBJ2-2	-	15	CASLVDVGNYGELFF	TGTGCCAGCCTTGTAGACGTGGGGAATTACGGGGAGCTGTTTTTT
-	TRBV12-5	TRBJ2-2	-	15	CASGLEGVGAGELFF	TGTGCTAGTGGTTTGGAGGGCGTAGGGGCCGGGGAGCTGTTTTTT
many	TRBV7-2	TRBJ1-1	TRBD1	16	CASSVDRGGPNTEAFF	TGTGCCAGCAGCGTTGACAGGGGAGGGCCCAACACTGAAGCTTTCTTT
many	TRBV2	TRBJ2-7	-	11	CASSEGNEQYF	TGTGCCAGCAGTGAGGGTAACGAGCAGTACTTC
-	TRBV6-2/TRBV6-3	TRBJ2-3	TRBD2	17	CASSDSGTSGITDTQYF	TGTGCCAGCAGTGACTCAGGGACTAGCGGGATCACAGATACGCAGTATTTT
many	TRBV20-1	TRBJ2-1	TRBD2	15	CSASGTSGSSNEQFF	TGCAGTGCTAGTGGGACTAGCGGGAGCTCCAATGAGCAGTTCTTC
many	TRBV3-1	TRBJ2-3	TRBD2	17	CASSQGLLAGGLDTQYF	TGTGCCAGCAGCCAAGGTTTACTAGCGGGAGGTTTGGATACGCAGTATTTT
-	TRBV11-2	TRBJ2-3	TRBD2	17	CASSPRLAGERTDTQYF	TGTGCCAGCAGCCCCCGACTAGCGGGAGAGCGCACAGATACGCAGTATTTT
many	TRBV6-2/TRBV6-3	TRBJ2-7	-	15	CAVGPWGGVSYEQYF	TGTGCCGTTGGTCCTTGGGGAGGCGTCTCCTACGAGCAGTACTTC
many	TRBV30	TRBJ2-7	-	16	CAWQPAWHTGSYEQYF	TGTGCCTGGCAGCCTGCGTGGCACACCGGATCCTACGAGCAGTACTTC
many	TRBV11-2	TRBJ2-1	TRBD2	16	CASSVTSGNAYNEQFF	TGTGCCAGCAGCGTTACTAGCGGGAATGCCTACAATGAGCAGTTCTTC
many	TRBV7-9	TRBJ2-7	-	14	CASSPAIGAYEQYF	TGTGCCAGCAGCCCCGCCATTGGGGCCTACGAGCAGTACTTC
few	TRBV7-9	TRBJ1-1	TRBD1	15	CASSLEQGASTEAFF	TGTGCCAGCAGCTTAGAACAGGGGGCGAGCACTGAAGCTTTCTTT
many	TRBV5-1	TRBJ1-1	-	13	CASSLPDQGEAFF	TGCGCCAGCAGCTTACCCGATCAGGGTGAAGCTTTCTTT
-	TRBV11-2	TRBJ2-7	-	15	CASNPTFSIIGEQYF	TGTGCCAGCAACCCAACTTTCTCTATTATTGGAGAGCAGTACTTC
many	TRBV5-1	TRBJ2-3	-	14	CASSLAGPGDTQYF	TGCGCCAGCAGCTTGGCAGGGCCAGGGGATACGCAGTATTTT
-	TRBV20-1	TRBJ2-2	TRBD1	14	CSTPGQDNTGELFF	TGCAGTACCCCGGGACAGGACAACACCGGGGAGCTGTTTTTT
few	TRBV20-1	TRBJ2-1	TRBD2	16	CSARDLGGGPQNEQFF	TGCAGTGCTAGAGATCTGGGGGGAGGGCCCCAAAATGAGCAGTTCTTC
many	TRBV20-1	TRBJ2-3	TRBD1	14	CSARTRTGRDTQYF	TGCAGTGCTAGAACCCGGACAGGGCGAGATACGCAGTATTTT
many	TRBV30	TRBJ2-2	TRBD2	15	CAWKLAAFTGGELFF	TGTGCCTGGAAACTAGCGGCCTTTACAGGGGGGGAGCTGTTTTTT
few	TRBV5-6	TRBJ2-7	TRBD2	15	CASSLIGTSAYEQYF	TGTGCCAGCAGCTTGATCGGGACTAGCGCCTACGAGCAGTACTTC
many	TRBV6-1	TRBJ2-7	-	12	CASKHGHYEQYF	TGTGCCAGCAAGCACGGACACTACGAGCAGTACTTC
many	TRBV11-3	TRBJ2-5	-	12	CASSSQSGTQYF	TGTGCCAGCAGCTCCCAGTCAGGGACCCAGTACTTC
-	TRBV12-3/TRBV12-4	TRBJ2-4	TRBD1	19	CASIIPGQGGGGAKNIQYF	TGTGCCAGCATCATACCGGGACAGGGAGGTGGAGGGGCCAAAAACATTCAGTACTTC
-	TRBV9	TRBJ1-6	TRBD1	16	CASSAPGQGLGSPLHF	TGTGCCAGCAGCGCCCCGGGACAGGGGTTGGGGTCACCCCTCCACTTT
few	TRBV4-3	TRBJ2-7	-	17	CASSPTVDSVPSYEQYF	TGCGCCAGCAGCCCCACTGTTGACAGCGTACCCTCCTACGAGCAGTACTTC
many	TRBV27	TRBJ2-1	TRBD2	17	CASTDRLAGGPRNEQFF	TGTGCCAGCACCGATCGACTAGCGGGAGGGCCACGGAATGAGCAGTTCTTC
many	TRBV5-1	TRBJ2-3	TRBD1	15	CASSLGQGVADTQYF	TGCGCCAGCAGCCTCGGACAGGGGGTTGCAGATACGCAGTATTTT
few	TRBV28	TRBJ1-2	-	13	CASSFQGPVSYTF	TGTGCCAGCAGTTTCCAGGGACCAGTCAGCTACACCTTC
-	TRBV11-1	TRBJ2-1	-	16	CASGLSSLGSYNEQFF	TGTGCCAGCGGCTTATCTTCGTTGGGCTCCTACAATGAGCAGTTCTTC
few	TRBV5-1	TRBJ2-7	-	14	CASSFEGASLEQYF	TGCGCCAGCAGCTTCGAAGGGGCGTCTCTCGAGCAGTACTTC
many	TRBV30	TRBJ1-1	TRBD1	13	CAWLQDRGTEAFF	TGTGCCTGGCTCCAAGACAGGGGCACTGAAGCTTTCTTT
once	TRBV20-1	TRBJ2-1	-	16	CSARGYEADSYNEQFF	TGCAGTGCTAGAGGTTATGAGGCGGACTCCTACAATGAGCAGTTCTTC
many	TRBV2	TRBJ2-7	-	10	CASNPYEQYF	TGTGCCAGCAACCCCTACGAGCAGTACTTC
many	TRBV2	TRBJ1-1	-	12	CASRETWTEAFF	TGTGCCAGCAGGGAAACATGGACTGAAGCTTTCTTT
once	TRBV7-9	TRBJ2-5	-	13	CASSLVIEETQYF	TGTGCCAGCAGCTTAGTAATAGAAGAGACCCAGTACTTC
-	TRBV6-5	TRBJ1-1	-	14	CASSYSSRRTEAFF	TGTGCCAGCAGTTACTCATCCCGGCGCACTGAAGCTTTCTTT
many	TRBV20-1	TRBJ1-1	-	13	CSARPYYNTEAFF	TGCAGTGCTAGACCCTACTACAACACTGAAGCTTTCTTT
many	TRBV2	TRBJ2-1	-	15	CASSASGTLYNEQFF	TGTGCCAGCAGTGCCTCAGGGACTCTATACAATGAGCAGTTCTTC
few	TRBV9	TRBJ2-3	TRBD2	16	CASSPRLAGEEDTQYF	TGTGCCAGCAGCCCCCGACTAGCGGGAGAAGAAGATACGCAGTATTTT
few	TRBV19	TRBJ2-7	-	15	CASSIFPSSSYEQYF	TGTGCCAGTAGCATATTTCCGTCGAGCTCCTACGAGCAGTACTTC
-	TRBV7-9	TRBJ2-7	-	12	CASSLGVVEQYF	TGTGCCAGCAGCTTAGGTGTCGTTGAGCAGTACTTC
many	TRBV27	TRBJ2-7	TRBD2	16	CASSFLLAGGPHEQYF	TGTGCCAGCAGTTTCCTACTAGCGGGAGGGCCCCACGAGCAGTACTTC
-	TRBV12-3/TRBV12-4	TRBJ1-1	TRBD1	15	CASRPKGTGMAEAFF	TGTGCCAGCAGGCCTAAGGGGACAGGGATGGCTGAAGCTTTCTTT
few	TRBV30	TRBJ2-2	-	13	CAWSVLNTGELFF	TGTGCCTGGAGTGTACTGAACACCGGGGAGCTGTTTTTT
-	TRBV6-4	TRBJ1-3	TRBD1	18	CASSYSPFGTASGNTIYF	TGTGCCAGCAGTTACTCGCCATTCGGGACAGCCTCTGGAAACACCATATATTTT